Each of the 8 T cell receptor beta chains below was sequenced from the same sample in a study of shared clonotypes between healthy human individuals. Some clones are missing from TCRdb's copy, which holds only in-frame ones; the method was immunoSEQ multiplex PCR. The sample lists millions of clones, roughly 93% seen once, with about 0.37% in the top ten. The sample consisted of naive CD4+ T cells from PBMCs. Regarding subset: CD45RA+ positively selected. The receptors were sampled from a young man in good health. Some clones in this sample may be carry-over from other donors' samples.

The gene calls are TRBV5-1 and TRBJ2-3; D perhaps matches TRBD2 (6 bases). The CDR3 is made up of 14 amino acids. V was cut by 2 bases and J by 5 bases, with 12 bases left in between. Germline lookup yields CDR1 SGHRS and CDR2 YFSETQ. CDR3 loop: CASSFTQGGDTQYF. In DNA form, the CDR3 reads TGCGCCAGCAGCTTTACCCAGGGAGGAGATACGCAGTATTTT.

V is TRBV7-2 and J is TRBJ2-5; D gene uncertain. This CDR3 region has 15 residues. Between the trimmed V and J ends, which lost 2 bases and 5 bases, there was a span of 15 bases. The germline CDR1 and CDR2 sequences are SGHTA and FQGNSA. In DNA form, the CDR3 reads TGTGCCAGCAGCTTAATTCTCTATTCGGAGGAGACCCAGTACTTC. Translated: CASSLILYSEETQYF.

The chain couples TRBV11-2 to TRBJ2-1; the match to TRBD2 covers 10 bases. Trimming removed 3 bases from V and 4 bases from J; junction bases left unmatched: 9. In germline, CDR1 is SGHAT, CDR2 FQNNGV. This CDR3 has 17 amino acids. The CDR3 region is CASSLGYLAGVYNEQFF. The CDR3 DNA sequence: TGTGCCAGCAGCTTGGGATACCTAGCGGGAGTATACAATGAGCAGTTCTTC. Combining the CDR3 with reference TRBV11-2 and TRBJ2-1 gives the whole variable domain EAGVAQSPRYKIIEKRQSVAFWCNPISGHATLYWYQQILGQGPKLLIQFQNNGVVDDSQLPKDRFSAERLKGVDSTLKIQPAKLEDSAVYLCASSLGYLAGVYNEQFFGPGTRLTVL.

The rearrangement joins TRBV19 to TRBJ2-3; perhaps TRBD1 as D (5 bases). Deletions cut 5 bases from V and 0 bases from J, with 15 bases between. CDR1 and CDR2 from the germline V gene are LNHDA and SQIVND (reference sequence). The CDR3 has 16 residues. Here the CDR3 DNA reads TGTGCCAGTAGTCCAAGTCCCAGGGTCAGCACAGATACGCAGTATTTT. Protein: CASSPSPRVSTDTQYF.

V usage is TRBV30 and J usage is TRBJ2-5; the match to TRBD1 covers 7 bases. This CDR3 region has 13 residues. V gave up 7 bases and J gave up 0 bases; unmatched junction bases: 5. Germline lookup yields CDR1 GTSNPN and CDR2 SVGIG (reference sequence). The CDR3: CALEGAYQETQYF. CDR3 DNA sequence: TGTGCCTTAGAGGGGGCGTACCAAGAGACCCAGTACTTC.

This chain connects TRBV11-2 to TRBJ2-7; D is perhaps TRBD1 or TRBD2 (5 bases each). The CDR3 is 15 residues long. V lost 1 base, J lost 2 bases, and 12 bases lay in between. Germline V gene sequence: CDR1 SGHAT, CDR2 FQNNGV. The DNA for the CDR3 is TGTGCCAGCAGCTTAGGACGGGACGGACCCTACGAGCAGTACTTC. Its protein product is CASSLGRDGPYEQYF.

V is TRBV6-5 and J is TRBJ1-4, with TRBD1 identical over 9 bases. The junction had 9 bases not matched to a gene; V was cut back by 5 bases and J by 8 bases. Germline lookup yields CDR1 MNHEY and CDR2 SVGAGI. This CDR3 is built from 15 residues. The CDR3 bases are TGTGCCAGCAGTCGCGGGGGGACAGGGCTGGAAAAACTGTTTTTT. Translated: CASSRGGTGLEKLFF.

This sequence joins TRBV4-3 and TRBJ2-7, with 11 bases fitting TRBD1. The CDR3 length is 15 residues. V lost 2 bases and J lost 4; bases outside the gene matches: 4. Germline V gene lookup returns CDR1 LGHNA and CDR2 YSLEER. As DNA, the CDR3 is TGCGCCAGCAGCCAAACCGGGACAGGGGGATACGAGCAGTACTTC. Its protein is CASSQTGTGGYEQYF.